What follows is one T cell receptor beta chain and its context. Its antigen remains unidentified. Base qualities are not provided; no much larger clone lies one nucleotide away. Taken from the germline V gene (reference sequence), the CDR1 and CDR2 loops are SGHAT and FQDESV. The junction shows trimming of 4 bases on V and 2 bases on J, and the gene matches do not reach 7 bases of it. Including the terminal cysteine and phenylalanine, the CDR3 comprises 17 residues. Just CDR3 DNA is preserved here, 51 bases in frame from base 1. Stable Graves' hyperthyroidism was defined as the absence of progression to ophthalmopathy over 18 months of follow-up. Hyperthyroidism patients were newly diagnosed, with disease duration under 2 months, and aged 18 to 65 years. Exclusion was applied to patients with uncontrolled infections, other autoimmune diseases, pregnancy or lactation. Diagnoses relied on clinical symptoms, serum thyroxine and TRAb, thyroid ultrasound and orbital computed tomography. Ficoll-Paque density gradient centrifugation was used to isolate PBMCs from under 11 ml of fresh peripheral blood. Total RNA was extracted using Trizol reagent, and RNA quality was assessed on an Agilent 2100 Bioanalyzer.

The sample belongs to a study of T cells in Graves' hyperthyroidism and ophthalmopathy (dated by TCRdb to between 2018 and 2021). A note on the overall study: Peripheral blood samples were taken at the time of initial diagnosis, prior to any treatment. TCR V-J signatures able to tell the groups apart were searched for in a discovery cohort of 90 to 100 patients, of whom 40 to 45 had Graves' ophthalmopathy and some 60 had stable Graves' hyperthyroidism. Whether ophthalmopathy could be predicted prospectively was tested in an independent validation cohort made up of 18 to 20 hyperthyroidism patients plus 17 patients who later progressed to ophthalmopathy. The approximately 100 discovery patients were divided at random into training and test sets in a 7:3 ratio. In over five Graves' hyperthyroidism patients, the study also compared T-cell repertoires from thyroid tissue with T-cell repertoires from blood. Once sampling was done, hyperthyroidism patients were given methimazole at a starting dose of 30 mg daily, whereas ophthalmopathy patients were given high-dose intravenous methylprednisolone. The paper reports TCR Vbeta CDR3 sequencing of some 140 peripheral blood samples: some 44 ophthalmopathy, about 75 hyperthyroidism and around 17 progressor patients. The paper as a whole reports these results and caveats: Most expanded thyroid clonotypes (frequency above 0.001) were also found in blood, which suggests that blood repertoires may mirror thyroid immune responses. No statistical method was used to fix the sample size in advance, and group allocation was not hidden from the investigators. In validation, progression to ophthalmopathy was predicted by the model with more than 65% sensitivity and around 75% specificity, a median of approximately 6.5 months before onset. A model built on a 13 V-J signature distinguished ophthalmopathy from stable hyperthyroidism, reaching about 89% sensitivity and 81% to 83% specificity in cross-validation and 80%/75% in testing.

The TCR beta CDR3 regions were amplified from RNA transcripts. The first round of RT-PCR for the TCR CDR3 was performed with the HTBI primer set and the Qiagen OneStep RT-PCR kit. The libraries were constructed in a second round of multiplex PCR and then size-selected and purified. Libraries were sequenced paired-end with 100 bp reads on an Illumina HiSeq2000. Per the authors' processing: Raw data were processed with SOAPnuke, discarding reads with adapters, uncalled bases, mean Phred below 15, or no exact constant-primer or identifier match. High-quality paired reads were merged using COPE v1.2.5, and each unique nucleotide sequence was defined as a clonotype. MiTCR v1.1 was used to align the clonotypes against IMGT TRBV, TRBD and TRBJ reference segments. Only V-J combinations with frequency above 0.0001, covering approximately 99% of repertoires, were analysed. The TCS score was defined as F50 (clonal expansion) divided by E x V (chaos), with BLOSUM62-based TCRdist calculated between CDR3 peptides within each V-J. Welch's t-statistics and random forest reduced 450 to 600 V-J features to roughly 13, which were used in a naive Bayes classifier (R e1071). TCRdb took the public reads, trimmed them with fastp at Q25, ran MiXCR for clone calling and kept in-frame beta chains. One record per CDR3 amino acid sequence lists the most common genes and DNA. The V and J calls were determined by TCRdb, not by the authors. The sample data list some 440,000 distinct CDR3 sequences, and about a sixth of these were observed just once. In total, the top ten clones hold about 14% of the sample.

This receptor was identified in a woman aged 18-35 years with Graves' hyperthyroidism. The specimen sequenced was blood. Recombination connected TRBV11-1 to TRBJ2-2; 10 bases in the middle match TRBD2. The nucleotide sequence is given as TGTGCCAGCAGCTCCCCCGTAGCGGGGGGAAACACCGGGGAGCTGTTTTTT. This gives the protein CASSSPVAGGNTGELFF.